A single sample gave rise to the 28 T cell receptor beta chains below, sequenced in a study of blood T cell repertoires in COVID-19. Using immunoSEQ multiplex PCR, the repertoire was profiled, and TCRdb retains in-frame clones only, with some absent. Among under 65,000 clones listed, around 79% were seen once. Sequencing was carried out using peripheral blood. Source of these receptors: a woman aged 65 to 85 with acute or convalescent COVID-19.

The chain has TRBV30 and TRBJ2-2; 15 positions match TRBD2. J lost 7 bases, V lost 1 base, and 1 base had no gene match. This CDR3 spans 15 amino acids. The germline V gene has CDR1 GTSNPN and CDR2 SVGIG (reference sequence). The CDR3 here is CAWSGTSGGDGELFF. The CDR3 region has the DNA TGTGCCTGGAGTGGGACTAGCGGGGGGGACGGGGAGCTGTTTTTT.

CDR3 sequence reads: CASSFRGYNSPLHF. Written as DNA, the CDR3 is TGTGCCAGCAGCTTTCGAGGATATAATTCACCCCTCCACTTT. The chain employs TRBV7-9 and TRBJ1-6; D remains ambiguous. The germline gives CDR1 SEHNR, CDR2 FQNEAQ (reference sequence). Trimming left V 3 bases short and J 4 bases short, with 7 bases between. The CDR3 totals 14 residues.

In this sample, this clone is medium-sized. This chain's CDR3 is CASSLGRTTGAFF. The CDR3 DNA sequence: TGTGCCAGCAGCTTGGGGCGAACCACGGGGGCTTTCTTT. The chain combines TRBV5-4 with TRBJ1-1; D not resolved. The V gene's germline CDR1 is SGHNT and CDR2 YYREEE (reference sequence). The CDR3 totals 13 residues. The V gene lost 0 bases and the J gene lost 11 bases, with 14 bases spanning the gap.

CDR3 nucleotide sequence: TGTGCCAGCAGCCAAGACTGGGACACCTATCAGCCCCAGCATTTT. This translates into CASSQDWDTYQPQHF. V and J are TRBV4-2 and TRBJ1-5; possible D gene TRBD1, 6 bases. Germline V gives CDR1 LGHNA, CDR2 YNFKEQ. V dropped 0 bases and J dropped 5 bases, with 11 bases sitting between them. The CDR3 has 15 residues.

The gene calls are TRBV5-8 and TRBJ2-2; a weak D match, TRBD2 (6 bases). CDR3 size: 15 residues. The V and J ends lost 5 bases and 1 base respectively, with 12 bases between them. Germline CDR1 SGHTS, CDR2 YDEGEE. This CDR3 is CASSWGVRNTGELFF. The CDR3 region has the DNA TGTGCCAGCAGTTGGGGGGTTCGGAACACCGGGGAGCTGTTTTTT.

V and J are TRBV5-1 and TRBJ1-2, with unresolved D. The CDR3 is made up of 14 amino acids. Germline CDR1 is SGHRS and CDR2 is YFSETQ. Trimming pared 0 bases from V and 4 bases from J, leaving 10 bases between. CDR3 DNA: TGCGCCAGCAGCTTGGAAGCCTCTAGCTATGGCTACACCTTC. Amino acid sequence: CASSLEASSYGYTF. The entire variable domain, with the rest obtained from reference TRBV5-1 and TRBJ1-2, is as follows: KAGVTQTPRYLIKTRGQQVTLSCSPISGHRSVSWYQQTPGQGLQFLFEYFSETQRNKGNFPGRFSGRQFSNSRSEMNVSTLELGDSALYLCASSLEASSYGYTFGSGTRLTVV.

V is TRBV7-8 and J is TRBJ1-5; 8 bases fit TRBD1. The V gene end was trimmed by 3 bases and the J gene end by 6 bases; junction bases not matched to a gene: 4. Germline assignment: CDR1 SGHVS and CDR2 FQNEAQ. The CDR3 extends over 14 amino acids. CDR3 nucleotide sequence: TGTGCCAGCAGCTTCGGACAGGGACCTCAGCCCCAGCATTTT. The encoded protein is CASSFGQGPQPQHF.

The V gene is TRBV19, the J gene TRBJ1-1; tentatively, D is TRBD1 (6 bases). Trimming removed 1 base at V and 5 bases at J, with 17 bases between. CDR1 and CDR2 from the germline V gene are LNHDA and SQIVND (reference sequence). This CDR3 is built from 16 residues. CDR3 sequence reads: CASSIAGRGTRTEAFF. The CDR3 bases are TGTGCCAGTAGTATAGCTGGCAGGGGAACGAGGACTGAAGCTTTCTTT.

This chain connects TRBV18 to TRBJ2-7; the match to TRBD1 covers 10 bases. CDR1 is KGHSH, CDR2 LQKENI, per germline. The CDR3 covers 15 residues. V dropped 3 bases and J dropped 4; count of bases not matched to a gene: 6. This chain's CDR3 is CASSPSTGGKYEQYF. DNA of the CDR3: TGTGCCAGCTCACCTTCGACAGGGGGCAAGTACGAGCAGTACTTC.

This clone was counted many times. The same CDR3 arises from other DNA sequences in this sample as well. The CDR3 loop reads CASSLGQYEQYF. CDR3 nucleotides: TGTGCCAGCAGCTTGGGGCAGTACGAGCAGTACTTC. This chain uses TRBV5-4 with TRBJ2-7, with D unclear. The V gene lost 0 bases and the J gene lost 4 bases, with 5 bases spanning the gap. Germline V gene lookup returns CDR1 SGHNT and CDR2 YYREEE (reference sequence). The CDR3 length is 12 residues.

This clone occurred a few times. This chain links TRBV7-2 with TRBJ2-5, with 7 positions matching TRBD1. The CDR3 is 17 amino acids. The ends lost 2 bases at V and 2 bases at J; junction bases unmatched: 11. Looked up from germline, CDR1 is SGHTA and CDR2 is FQGNSA. CDR3 amino acids: CASSLQGQRKKQETQYF. CDR3 DNA: TGTGCCAGCAGCTTACAGGGACAGCGTAAAAAACAAGAGACCCAGTACTTC.

This clone was counted between two and nine times. This sequence joins TRBV4-1 and TRBJ2-1; 11 nucleotides match TRBD2. Per the germline V gene, CDR1 is MGHRA and CDR2 is YSYEKL. There are 16 residues in the CDR3. Unmatched junction bases numbered 6, after V lost 1 base and J lost 7 bases. The CDR3 sequence: CASSQGAPSGGNEQFF. In DNA, the CDR3 is TGCGCCAGCAGCCAAGGGGCGCCTAGCGGGGGGAATGAGCAGTTCTTC.

This chain joins TRBV5-1 and TRBJ1-1; 8 bases fit TRBD1. V lost 3 bases, J lost 3 bases, and 1 base stayed unmatched. Germline V gene data show CDR1 as SGHRS and CDR2 as YFSETQ. The CDR3 totals 13 residues. This CDR3 reads CASSSRGHTEAFF. The CDR3 nucleotides read TGCGCCAGCAGCTCCAGGGGGCACACTGAAGCTTTCTTT.

The rearrangement joins TRBV3-1 (or the pseudogene TRBV3-2) to TRBJ2-2; 9 nucleotides line up with TRBD2. The CDR3 has 17 residues. The V gene end was trimmed by 0 bases and the J gene end by 5 bases; junction bases not matched to a gene: 7. Germline CDR1 and CDR2: LGHDT and YNNKEL (reference sequence). The CDR3 region is CASSQDLGLAGTGELFF. CDR3 nucleotides: TGTGCCAGCAGCCAAGATTTAGGGCTAGCGGGGACCGGGGAGCTGTTTTTT.

The V and J genes are TRBV19 and TRBJ1-3, with D hard to call. This CDR3 spans 15 amino acids. CDR1 LNHDA and CDR2 SQIVND come from the germline V gene (reference sequence). Trimming shortened V by 7 bases and J by 1 base, and 14 bases separated the two germline ends. The CDR3 is CASTPGGLSGNTIYF. The CDR3 region has the DNA TGTGCCAGTACCCCTGGAGGACTATCTGGAAACACCATATATTTT.

The V gene is TRBV7-7, the J gene TRBJ2-5; weak D call: TRBD1 (6 bases). The ends were cut back, 3 bases at V and 5 bases at J, with 13 bases in the middle. Per the germline V gene, CDR1 is SSHAT and CDR2 is FNYEAQ (reference sequence). This CDR3 region has 14 residues. The CDR3 DNA reads as TGTGCCAGCAGCTTGGGCAGGGGCCAGGAGACCCAGTACTTC. Protein: CASSLGRGQETQYF.

The V gene is TRBV2, the J gene TRBJ1-1; TRBD1 is a possible D gene (6 bases). Germline V gives CDR1 SNHLY, CDR2 FYNNEI. This CDR3 spans 14 amino acids. Trimming shortened V by 5 bases and J by 4 bases, and 14 bases separated the two germline ends. DNA of the CDR3: TGTGCCAGCAGTTTAACAGGGAGGGGCACTGAAGCTTTCTTT. Translation gives CASSLTGRGTEAFF.

The V and J genes are TRBV24-1 and TRBJ2-3; a possible D gene is TRBD1 (6 bases). This CDR3 has 16 amino acids. Germline CDR1 is KGHDR and CDR2 is SFDVKD. Trimming cost V 5 bases and J 5 bases, with 19 bases left between them. CDR3 loop: CATSGGATGPRDTQYF. CDR3 sequence (DNA): TGTGCCACCAGTGGGGGCGCGACAGGCCCCAGAGATACGCAGTATTTT.

A few counts support this clone. The chain recombines TRBV7-2 with TRBJ1-6; no definite D call. The V gene's germline CDR1 is SGHTA and CDR2 FQGNSA. This CDR3 is built from 15 residues. The germline V and J ends were trimmed by 4 bases and 3 bases, with 10 bases remaining between them. The CDR3 coding sequence is TGTGCCAGCAGCTCTGGAGGACTCTATAATTCACCCCTCCACTTT. Its translation: CASSSGGLYNSPLHF.

The chain is built from TRBV5-6 and TRBJ1-1; tentative D call: TRBD1 (5 bases). This CDR3 has 14 amino acids. Deletions cut 6 bases from V and 6 bases from J, with 18 bases between. The V gene's germline CDR1 is SGHDT and CDR2 YYEEEE. The CDR3 DNA sequence: TGTGCCAGCACCTCGGGACGGCGGGGGTCTGAAGCTTTCTTT. Protein sequence: CASTSGRRGSEAFF.

The V gene is TRBV6-5, the J gene TRBJ2-1; 11 positions match TRBD2. V shed 5 bases and J 4 bases; nucleotides not matched to a gene: 4. Germline assignment: CDR1 MNHEY and CDR2 SVGAGI. The CDR3 consists of 15 residues. The chain's CDR3 is CASSKLAGDYNEQFF. The CDR3, as DNA: TGTGCCAGCAGTAAACTAGCGGGGGATTACAATGAGCAGTTCTTC.

This clone was found a few times. DNA of the CDR3: TGTGCCAGCTCCGGGGACAGCACTGAAGCTTTCTTT. It encodes CASSGDSTEAFF. The genes are TRBV12-3 or TRBV12-4 and TRBJ1-1, with 7 nucleotides matching TRBD1. V was clipped by 8 bases and J by 4 bases; unmatched bases: 4. The CDR3 runs to 12 residues.

The V call is TRBV7-9, the J call TRBJ1-2; D is unclear. Germline CDR1 and CDR2: SEHNR and FQNEAQ (reference sequence). Trimming pared 10 bases from V and 5 bases from J, leaving 14 bases between. The CDR3 runs 12 residues. CDR3 amino acids: CATQGGGYGYTF. Written as DNA, the CDR3 is TGTGCCACTCAAGGAGGAGGGTATGGCTACACCTTC.

The chain couples TRBV12-3 or TRBV12-4 to TRBJ1-1, with unresolved D. V lost 2 bases to trimming and J lost 2 bases, with 6 bases between them. CDR3 length: 13 amino acids. The CDR3 bases are TGTGCCAGCAGTTTATTTAGCAACACTGAAGCTTTCTTT. Protein: CASSLFSNTEAFF.

This clone has a single count. The chain recombines TRBV5-5 with TRBJ1-5, with a weak D call TRBD1 (6 bases). V lost 0 bases and J lost 3, with 10 bases in between. There are 15 residues in the CDR3. Germline V lookup: CDR1 SGHKS, CDR2 YYEKEE (reference sequence). The CDR3 nucleotides read TGTGCCAGCAGCTTGGGATCAGGGGACAATCAGCCCCAGCATTTT. Its translation: CASSLGSGDNQPQHF.

The gene calls are TRBV5-1 and TRBJ1-3, with D possibly matching TRBD1 (6 bases). The CDR3 has 15 amino acids. Between the trimmed V and J ends, which lost 3 bases and 1 base, there was a span of 11 bases. CDR1 and CDR2 from the germline V gene are SGHRS and YFSETQ. In DNA form, the CDR3 reads TGCGCCAGCAGCTGGGCCACAGGGTCTGGAAACACCATATATTTT. This encodes CASSWATGSGNTIYF.

This chain joins TRBV11-3 and TRBJ2-1; 8 bases align to TRBD1. CDR1 and CDR2 from the germline V gene are SGHNT and YENEEA. V lost 0 bases to trimming and J lost 10 bases; unmatched junction nucleotides: 11. The CDR3 is made up of 16 amino acids. CDR3 residues: CASSLDPGQGLREQFF. CDR3 coding DNA: TGTGCCAGCAGCTTAGATCCCGGACAGGGTCTGAGGGAGCAGTTCTTC.

This chain uses TRBV5-6 with TRBJ2-3, with D uncertain. Deletions cut 0 bases from V and 0 bases from J, with 8 bases between. CDR3 size: 15 residues. Germline V CDR1 and CDR2: SGHDT, YYEEEE. The CDR3 DNA reads TGTGCCAGCAGCTTGGAGAGGAAAAGCACAGATACGCAGTATTTT. The encoded protein is CASSLERKSTDTQYF.